This TCR beta chain was recorded in a study of Tregs in tolerant kidney transplant recipients. In regard to this clone: The antigen remains unidentified.

The CDR3 extends over 18 amino acids. Germline V gene lookup returns CDR1 SNHLY and CDR2 FYNNEI. Trimming cost V 6 bases and J 7 bases; bases outside gene matches: 16. Generated by immunoSEQ multiplex PCR, the TCRdb table keeps only in-frame clones and is missing some. The sample lists tens of thousands of clones, approximately 90% occurring once. General study findings and limits: Few patients were studied, so findings need validation in larger groups.

Sequenced material: Tregs from blood, taken before the transplant. This clonotype originated in a human donor who received a combined kidney and bone marrow transplant. The V and J genes are TRBV2 and TRBJ2-2; 11 nucleotides align to TRBD2. The CDR3: CASSPDRLLAGAFGELFF. CDR3 nucleotides: TGTGCCAGCAGCCCAGACAGGCTACTAGCGGGGGCTTTCGGGGAGCTGTTTTTT.